Reported below is one TCR beta chain. The target antigen is unknown. Once extracted for a subset, genomic DNA was divided evenly among several immunoSEQ plates. Measured with immunoSEQ multiplex PCR; TCRdb has only the in-frame clones, and not every one. The table has about 2.3 million clones, approximately 90% seen once. This CDR3 spans 15 amino acids. Germline assignment: CDR1 SGHRS and CDR2 YFSETQ. Trimming removed 0 bases at V and 4 bases at J, with 13 bases between. The source of the sample is a study of shared clonotypes between healthy human individuals. Overall study findings and caveats: Naive subsets generally had larger estimated richness than memory subsets. Clonotypes not shared had lower generation probabilities than those common to all four donors.

Every donor, a Caucasian adult, lived in Nashville, Tennessee. The chain employs TRBV5-1 and TRBJ1-1; D ambiguous. The specimen was naive CD4+ T cells from PBMCs. Noted subset: CD45RA+ positively selected. The TCR sequence derives from a man aged 18 to 30 in good health. Some clones in this sample may be carry-over from other donors' samples. DNA for the CDR3: TGCGCCAGCAGCTTGGATGGGCTGGAGGGCACTGAAGCTTTCTTT. Amino acids: CASSLDGLEGTEAFF.